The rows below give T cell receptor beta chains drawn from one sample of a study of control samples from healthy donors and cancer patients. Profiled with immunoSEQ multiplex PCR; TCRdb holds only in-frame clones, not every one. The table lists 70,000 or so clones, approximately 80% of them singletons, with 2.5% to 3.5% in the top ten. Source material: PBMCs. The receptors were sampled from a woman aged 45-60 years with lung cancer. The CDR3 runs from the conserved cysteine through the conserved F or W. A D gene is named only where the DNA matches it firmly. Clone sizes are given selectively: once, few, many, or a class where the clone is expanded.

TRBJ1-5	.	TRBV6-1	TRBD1	CASSEIGQDNQPQHF	TGTGCCAGCAGTGAAATCGGACAGGACAATCAGCCCCAGCATTTT
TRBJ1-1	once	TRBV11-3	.	CASSPNTAGNTEAFF	TGTGCCAGCAGCCCCAATACGGCCGGTAACACTGAAGCTTTCTTT
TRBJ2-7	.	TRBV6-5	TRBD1	CASTRGQGYEQYF	TGTGCCAGCACGAGGGGGCAGGGTTACGAGCAGTACTTC
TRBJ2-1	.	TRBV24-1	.	CATSDPTAPTGRSNEQFF	TGTGCCACCAGTGATCCAACGGCACCTACAGGGAGGTCCAATGAGCAGTTCTTC
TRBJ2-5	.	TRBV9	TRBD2	CASSPTWTSGGEETQYF	TGTGCCAGCAGCCCTACCTGGACTAGCGGGGGGGAAGAGACCCAGTACTTC
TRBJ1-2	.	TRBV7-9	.	CASSLSFHGYTF	TGTGCCAGCAGCTTAAGTTTCCATGGCTACACCTTC
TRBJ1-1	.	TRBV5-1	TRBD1	CASSLTGTGNTEAFF	TGCGCCAGCAGCTTGACCGGGACAGGGAACACTGAAGCTTTCTTT
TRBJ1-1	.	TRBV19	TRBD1	CASSIGQGGTEAFF	TGTGCCAGTAGTATAGGACAGGGGGGGACTGAAGCTTTCTTT
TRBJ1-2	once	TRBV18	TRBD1	CASSFGQAYGYTF	TGTGCCAGCTCATTCGGACAGGCGTATGGCTACACCTTC
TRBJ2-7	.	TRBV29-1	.	CSGIVSYEQYF	TGCAGCGGTATAGTCTCCTACGAGCAGTACTTC
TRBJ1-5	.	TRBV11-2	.	CASSLIVGQPQHF	TGTGCCAGCAGCTTGATCGTCGGTCAGCCCCAGCATTTT
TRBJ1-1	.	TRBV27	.	CASSFRQNTEAFF	TGTGCCAGCAGTTTCCGACAGAACACTGAAGCTTTCTTT
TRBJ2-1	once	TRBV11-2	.	CASSLEVRNEQFF	TGTGCCAGCAGCTTAGAGGTGCGGAATGAGCAGTTCTTC
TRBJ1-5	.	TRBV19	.	CASSGPVQHF	TGTGCCAGTAGTGGGCCGGTGCAGCATTTT
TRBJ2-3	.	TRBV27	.	CASSSLRSTDTQYF	TGTGCCAGCAGTTCCCTAAGAAGCACAGATACGCAGTATTTT
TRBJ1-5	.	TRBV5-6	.	CASSRIGGDGQPQHF	TGTGCCAGCAGCAGAATTGGAGGGGATGGTCAGCCCCAGCATTTT
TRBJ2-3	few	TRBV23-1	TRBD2	CASSQSSGGTDTQYF	TGCGCCAGCAGTCAATCTAGCGGGGGCACAGATACGCAGTATTTT
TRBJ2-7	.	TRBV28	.	CASSLVGRGDYEQYF	TGTGCCAGCAGTTTAGTTGGCAGGGGGGACTACGAGCAGTACTTC
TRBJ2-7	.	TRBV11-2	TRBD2	CASSFGLAGSYEQYF	TGTGCCAGCAGCTTCGGACTAGCGGGGAGCTACGAGCAGTACTTC
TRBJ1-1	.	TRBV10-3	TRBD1	CAISNGQGEAFF	TGTGCCATCAGCAACGGACAGGGGGAAGCTTTCTTT
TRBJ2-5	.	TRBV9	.	CASSVSSGRQETQYF	TGTGCCAGCAGCGTATCGAGTGGGAGACAAGAGACCCAGTACTTC